This passage covers 2 T cell receptor beta chains from one sample sequenced in a study of T cells in Graves' hyperthyroidism and ophthalmopathy. It was RNA transcripts that yielded the amplified TCR beta CDR3 regions. The TCR CDR3 first-round RT-PCR relied on the HTBI primer set. TCRdb recomputed calls from the multiplex PCR reads with MiXCR, one row per CDR3 protein. The sample lists around 620,000 distinct CDR3 sequences, around 15% occurring once. Sequencing was performed on blood. These TCRs come from a woman in her 30s with Graves' hyperthyroidism.

Many counts were recorded for this clonotype. The rearrangement uses TRBV7-2 and TRBJ1-1; D not certain. Trimming shortened V by 4 bases and J by 6 bases, and 21 bases separated the two germline ends. The CDR3 has 16 amino acids. Germline V gene lookup returns CDR1 SGHTA and CDR2 FQGNSA. CDR3 protein: CASSSSWLLNSAEAFF. CDR3 DNA sequence: TGTGCCAGCAGCTCCTCGTGGTTGCTGAATTCGGCTGAAGCTTTCTTT.

This clonotype appeared many times. This sequence joins TRBV11-2 and TRBJ2-1; D remains unclear. Germline V gives CDR1 SGHAT, CDR2 FQNNGV. The CDR3 contains 12 residues. V was cut by 4 bases and J by 4 bases, with 5 bases left in between. CDR3 sequence: CASSYGYNEQFF. CDR3 nucleotide sequence: TGTGCCAGCAGCTATGGGTACAATGAGCAGTTCTTC.